These T cell receptor beta chains were read from a single sample in a study of T cell responses to AZD1222 COVID-19 vaccine. The table came from immunoSEQ multiplex PCR; TCRdb's copy has only in-frame clones and leaves some out. The data show about 150,000 clones, 91% seen once. Specimen: peripheral blood, collected on day 0 of AZD1222 vaccination. Every receptor here comes from an adult in good health. CDR3s include the opening cysteine and the closing phenylalanine or tryptophan. The order of the fields is D gene, J gene, V gene, clone size, CDR3 protein, CDR3 DNA. A D gene is named only where the DNA matches it firmly. Clone sizes are given selectively: once, few, many, or a class where the clone is expanded.

D: NA
J: TRBJ1-1
V: TRBV29-1
size: NA
CDR3: CSAGNTEAFF
DNA: TGCAGCGCAGGGAACACTGAAGCTTTCTTT

D: NA
J: TRBJ2-7
V: TRBV30
size: NA
CDR3: CAWREGGPYEQYF
DNA: TGTGCCTGGAGGGAGGGAGGTCCCTACGAGCAGTACTTC

D: NA
J: TRBJ2-1
V: TRBV7-7
size: NA
CDR3: CALGGSSYNEQFF
DNA: TGTGCCCTCGGGGGTAGCTCCTACAATGAGCAGTTCTTC

D: NA
J: TRBJ1-2
V: TRBV7-2
size: NA
CDR3: CASSREANYGYTF
DNA: TGTGCCAGCAGCAGGGAGGCTAACTATGGCTACACCTTC

D: TRBD1
J: TRBJ2-4
V: TRBV24-1
size: NA
CDR3: CATSDPRQGARIQYF
DNA: TGTGCCACCAGTGATCCTAGACAGGGGGCGCGCATTCAGTACTTC

D: TRBD2
J: TRBJ2-1
V: TRBV5-1
size: NA
CDR3: CASGPGLAGGGNEQFF
DNA: TGCGCCAGCGGACCGGGACTAGCTGGTGGGGGCAATGAGCAGTTCTTC

D: NA
J: TRBJ2-5
V: TRBV7-2
size: NA
CDR3: CASSWGGQGETQYF
DNA: TGTGCCAGCAGTTGGGGAGGCCAGGGAGAGACCCAGTACTTC

D: NA
J: TRBJ1-1
V: TRBV2
size: NA
CDR3: CASSPYRERDTEAFF
DNA: TGTGCCAGCAGTCCATACAGGGAACGGGACACTGAAGCTTTCTTT

D: NA
J: TRBJ2-1
V: TRBV9
size: once
CDR3: CASSVGANYNEQFF
DNA: TGTGCCAGCAGCGTTGGGGCCAACTACAATGAGCAGTTCTTC

D: NA
J: TRBJ1-1
V: TRBV7-9
size: NA
CDR3: CASSEYGGLNTEAFF
DNA: TGTGCCAGCAGTGAGTACGGCGGGTTGAACACTGAAGCTTTCTTT

D: TRBD1
J: TRBJ2-1
V: TRBV19
size: NA
CDR3: CASSIEGGQGASYNEQFF
DNA: TGTGCCAGTAGTATAGAGGGCGGACAGGGGGCTTCTTACAATGAGCAGTTCTTC

D: NA
J: TRBJ2-2
V: TRBV5-1
size: NA
CDR3: CASSLGIGILTGELFF
DNA: TGCGCCAGCAGCTTGGGAATAGGGATCCTGACCGGGGAGCTGTTTTTT

D: NA
J: TRBJ1-5
V: TRBV27
size: NA
CDR3: CASSSLGAVDQPQHF
DNA: TGTGCCAGCAGTTCCCTGGGGGCTGTCGATCAGCCCCAGCATTTT

D: NA
J: TRBJ1-6
V: TRBV2
size: NA
CDR3: CASSEDRTVASPLHF
DNA: TGTGCCAGCAGTGAAGATCGGACAGTGGCTTCACCCCTCCACTTT

D: NA
J: TRBJ1-1
V: TRBV19
size: once
CDR3: CASRPLPRQRRMNTEAFF
DNA: TGTGCCAGTAGACCCCTCCCGCGGCAGAGACGAATGAACACTGAAGCTTTCTTT

D: NA
J: TRBJ1-2
V: TRBV5-4
size: NA
CDR3: CASSLEQLQSSTF
DNA: TGTGCCAGCAGCTTGGAACAGCTCCAATCCTCCACCTTC

D: TRBD1
J: TRBJ2-7
V: TRBV7-6
size: once
CDR3: CASSAGGPGTGSSYEQYF
DNA: TGTGCCAGCAGCGCAGGGGGTCCCGGGACAGGGAGCTCCTACGAGCAGTACTTC

D: TRBD1
J: TRBJ1-1
V: TRBV6-2/TRBV6-3
size: NA
CDR3: CASSYLAVAGGITEAFF
DNA: TGTGCCAGCAGTTACCTTGCTGTCGCAGGGGGCATCACTGAAGCTTTCTTT

D: NA
J: TRBJ1-1
V: TRBV6-4
size: NA
CDR3: CASSDSFRSTEAFF
DNA: TGTGCCAGCAGTGACTCCTTTCGGTCCACTGAAGCTTTCTTT

D: NA
J: TRBJ2-7
V: TRBV11-2
size: NA
CDR3: CASSLRTRQNEQYF
DNA: TGTGCCAGCAGCCTGAGGACCCGGCAAAACGAGCAGTACTTC

D: NA
J: TRBJ1-5
V: TRBV7-9
size: NA
CDR3: CASSLAGGHQPQHF
DNA: TGTGCCAGCAGCTTAGCCGGGGGGCATCAGCCCCAGCATTTT

D: NA
J: TRBJ1-2
V: TRBV2
size: NA
CDR3: CASSEFSVRVYGYTF
DNA: TGTGCCAGCAGTGAATTTTCGGTGAGGGTGTATGGCTACACCTTC

D: NA
J: TRBJ1-4
V: TRBV15
size: NA
CDR3: CATSRMYGVIVGDEKLFF
DNA: TGTGCCACCAGCAGGATGTACGGGGTTATAGTGGGGGATGAAAAACTGTTTTTT

D: TRBD1
J: TRBJ1-1
V: TRBV7-6
size: NA
CDR3: CASSFGTGGLPSTEAFF
DNA: TGTGCCAGCAGCTTTGGGACAGGGGGCCTCCCGTCGACTGAAGCTTTCTTT

D: TRBD1
J: TRBJ1-3
V: TRBV5-1
size: NA
CDR3: CASSTGQSSGNTIYF
DNA: TGCGCCAGCAGCACGGGACAGAGCTCTGGAAACACCATATATTTT

D: NA
J: TRBJ1-2
V: TRBV7-2
size: NA
CDR3: CASTSAGGGGYTF
DNA: TGTGCCAGCACCTCAGCGGGGGGAGGTGGCTACACCTTC

D: TRBD1
J: TRBJ1-2
V: TRBV27
size: NA
CDR3: CASSFVLQGGLWGYTF
DNA: TGTGCCAGCAGTTTTGTTCTGCAGGGGGGATTATGGGGCTACACCTTC

D: TRBD1
J: TRBJ1-3
V: TRBV9
size: NA
CDR3: CASSVGSWDRGAEAGNTIYF
DNA: TGTGCCAGCAGCGTAGGATCGTGGGACAGAGGGGCAGAAGCTGGAAACACCATATATTTT

D: NA
J: TRBJ1-4
V: TRBV27
size: NA
CDR3: CASSYGILEKLFF
DNA: TGTGCCAGCAGTTACGGGATCCTCGAAAAACTGTTTTTT

D: NA
J: TRBJ2-1
V: TRBV7-9
size: NA
CDR3: CASSSRRTVDNEQFF
DNA: TGTGCCAGCAGCTCGAGGAGGACAGTAGACAATGAGCAGTTCTTC

D: NA
J: TRBJ2-7
V: TRBV28
size: NA
CDR3: CASSLAVRYEQYF
DNA: TGTGCCAGCAGTTTGGCGGTACGCTACGAGCAGTACTTC

D: NA
J: TRBJ1-6
V: TRBV27
size: NA
CDR3: CASSPLQAGRPSSYNSPLHF
DNA: TGTGCCAGCAGTCCCCTCCAAGCGGGACGTCCAAGCTCCTATAATTCACCCCTCCACTTT

D: NA
J: TRBJ1-1
V: TRBV6-4
size: NA
CDR3: CASSDGAGRAFF
DNA: TGTGCCAGCAGTGATGGGGCAGGGAGGGCTTTCTTT

D: NA
J: TRBJ2-1
V: TRBV19
size: NA
CDR3: CASSLTGGSTNEQFF
DNA: TGTGCCAGTAGTCTTACGGGGGGCTCTACCAATGAGCAGTTCTTC

D: TRBD1
J: TRBJ1-5
V: TRBV6-6
size: NA
CDR3: CASSYLGGTGDQPQHF
DNA: TGTGCCAGCAGTTACTTGGGGGGGACAGGGGATCAGCCCCAGCATTTT

D: NA
J: TRBJ1-1
V: TRBV27
size: many
CDR3: CASSLGETTEAFF
DNA: TGTGCCAGCAGTTTAGGGGAGACCACTGAAGCTTTCTTT

D: NA
J: TRBJ2-2
V: TRBV24-1
size: NA
CDR3: CATNTGRGNTGELFF
DNA: TGTGCCACCAACACTGGCAGGGGTAACACCGGGGAGCTGTTTTTT

D: NA
J: TRBJ1-5
V: TRBV6-5
size: NA
CDR3: CASGSVWGSNQPQHF
DNA: TGTGCCAGCGGGTCGGTATGGGGCAGCAATCAGCCCCAGCATTTT

D: NA
J: TRBJ2-1
V: TRBV28
size: NA
CDR3: CASGRTAYNEQFF
DNA: TGTGCCAGCGGTAGGACAGCTTACAATGAGCAGTTCTTC

D: TRBD1
J: TRBJ2-2
V: TRBV29-1
size: NA
CDR3: CSVLGQGDTGELFF
DNA: TGCAGCGTATTAGGACAGGGGGACACCGGGGAGCTGTTTTTT

D: NA
J: TRBJ2-1
V: TRBV19
size: NA
CDR3: CASTTPREQFF
DNA: TGTGCCAGCACGACCCCGCGGGAGCAGTTCTTC

D: NA
J: TRBJ2-1
V: TRBV27
size: once
CDR3: CASSSPGGAGGRTINEQFF
DNA: TGTGCCAGCAGTTCCCCAGGGGGCGCAGGCGGGAGGACCATAAATGAGCAGTTCTTC

D: TRBD1
J: TRBJ1-5
V: TRBV19
size: few
CDR3: CASYPRGQGAIGQPQHF
DNA: TGTGCCAGCTACCCTCGAGGACAGGGGGCGATTGGGCAGCCCCAGCATTTT

D: NA
J: TRBJ1-1
V: TRBV4-3
size: NA
CDR3: CASSQDRSLYTEAFF
DNA: TGCGCCAGCAGCCAAGATCGGTCCCTTTACACTGAAGCTTTCTTT

D: TRBD2
J: TRBJ2-5
V: TRBV6-4
size: NA
CDR3: CASSRGGLQGETQYF
DNA: TGTGCCAGCAGTCGGGGGGGTCTACAGGGAGAGACCCAGTACTTC

D: TRBD1
J: TRBJ2-1
V: TRBV10-1
size: few
CDR3: CASSDSPGGEVDEQFF
DNA: TGCGCCAGCAGTGATTCACCAGGGGGCGAGGTCGATGAGCAGTTCTTC